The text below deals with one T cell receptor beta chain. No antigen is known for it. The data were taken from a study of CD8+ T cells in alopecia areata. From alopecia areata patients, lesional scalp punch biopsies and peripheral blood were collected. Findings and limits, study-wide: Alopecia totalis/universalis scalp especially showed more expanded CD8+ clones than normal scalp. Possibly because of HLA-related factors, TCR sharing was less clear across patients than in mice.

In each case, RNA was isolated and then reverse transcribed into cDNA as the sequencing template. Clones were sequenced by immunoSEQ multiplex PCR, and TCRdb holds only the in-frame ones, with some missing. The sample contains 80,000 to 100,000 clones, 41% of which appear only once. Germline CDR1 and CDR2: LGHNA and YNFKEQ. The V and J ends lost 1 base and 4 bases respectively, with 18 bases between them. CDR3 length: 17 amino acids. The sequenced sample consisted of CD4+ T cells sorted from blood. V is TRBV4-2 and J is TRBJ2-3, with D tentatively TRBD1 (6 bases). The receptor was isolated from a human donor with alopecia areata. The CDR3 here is CASSQGSGQVGPDTQYF. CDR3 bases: TGTGCCAGCAGCCAAGGTTCGGGACAAGTCGGTCCAGATACGCAGTATTTT.